The entry that follows covers one T cell receptor (beta chain) sequence. This clonotype occurred many times. This receptor's antigen is unknown. Base qualities are not at hand, and no much larger clone is one base apart. Stable Graves' hyperthyroidism was defined as the absence of progression to ophthalmopathy over 18 months of follow-up. The hyperthyroidism patients were between 18 and 65 years old and newly diagnosed, with a disease duration of less than 2 months. Patients with uncontrolled infections, other autoimmune diseases, pregnancy or lactation were excluded. Diagnoses were established on the basis of clinical symptoms, serum thyroxine and TRAb, thyroid ultrasound, and orbital computed tomography. Ficoll-Paque density gradient centrifugation was used to isolate PBMCs from about 9.4 ml of fresh peripheral blood. Total RNA was extracted using Trizol reagent, and RNA quality was assessed on an Agilent 2100 Bioanalyzer.

This sample was taken from a study of T cells in Graves' hyperthyroidism and ophthalmopathy (dated by TCRdb to between 2018 and 2021). In terms of the full investigation: Peripheral blood samples were taken at the time of initial diagnosis, prior to any treatment. To identify distinguishing TCR V-J signatures, a discovery cohort of 100 patients was used, comprising 40 to 45 with Graves' ophthalmopathy and some 60 with stable Graves' hyperthyroidism. Prospective prediction of ophthalmopathy was tested in an independent validation cohort consisting of 18 hyperthyroidism patients and approximately 16 patients who later progressed to ophthalmopathy. The roughly 100 discovery patients were randomly split 7:3 into training and test sets. In more than 5 Graves' hyperthyroidism patients, the study also compared T-cell repertoires from thyroid tissue with T-cell repertoires from blood. After sampling, hyperthyroidism patients received methimazole starting at 30 mg daily, and ophthalmopathy patients received high-dose intravenous methylprednisolone. TCR Vbeta CDR3 sequencing of around 130 peripheral blood samples (approximately 44 ophthalmopathy, some 75 hyperthyroidism and roughly 17 progressor patients) is reported in the paper. The paper's findings and limits, for the study overall: In validation, the model predicted progression to ophthalmopathy with 65% to 71% sensitivity and roughly 72% specificity, a median of about 6.7 months before onset. Blood samples also contained most of the expanded thyroid clonotypes (frequency above 0.001), which suggests that blood repertoires may reflect thyroid immune responses. Ophthalmopathy was separated from stable hyperthyroidism by a 13 V-J signature model, with approximately 90% sensitivity and approximately 84% specificity obtained in cross-validation and 80%/75% obtained in testing. Sample size was not statistically predetermined, and investigators were not blinded to group allocation.

Including cysteine and phenylalanine, the CDR3 has 12 amino acids. CDR3 DNA only is kept here, 36 bases in frame from base 1. CDR1 and CDR2 were assigned from the germline V gene as MNHNS and SASEGT. Cut back by 6 bases and 5 bases, the V and J ends lie 9 bases apart. The TCR beta CDR3 regions were amplified from RNA transcripts. The first round of RT-PCR for the TCR CDR3 was performed with the HTBI primer set and the Qiagen OneStep RT-PCR kit. A second multiplex PCR round built the libraries, followed by size selection and purification. Sequencing of the libraries was done on an Illumina HiSeq2000 using paired-end 100 bp reads. The source study handled its data this way. Raw data were processed with SOAPnuke, discarding reads with adapters, uncalled bases, mean Phred below 15, or no exact constant-primer or identifier match. High-quality paired reads were merged with COPE v1.2.5, and unique nucleotide sequences were defined as clonotypes. MiTCR v1.1 was used to align the clonotypes against IMGT TRBV, TRBD and TRBJ reference segments. Analysis was restricted to V-J combinations with a frequency above 0.0001, which covered just over 98% of repertoires. A TCS score was defined as the ratio between F50 (clonal expansion) and ExV (chaos), using BLOSUM62-based TCRdist between CDR3 peptides within each V-J. Welch's t-statistics and random forest reduced fewer than 550 V-J features to about 13, which were used in a naive Bayes classifier (R e1071). TCRdb took the public reads, trimmed them with fastp at Q25, ran MiXCR for clone calling and kept in-frame beta chains. Records with the same CDR3 protein are collapsed into one entry carrying the most frequent genes and DNA. The V and J calls come from TCRdb's annotation, not from the publication. Within this sample are approximately 420,000 distinct CDR3 sequences, with approximately 15% of them counted one time only. The ten top clones hold about 5% of the sample.

Sequenced material: blood. This TCR derives from a woman younger than 35 with Graves' hyperthyroidism. The rearrangement combines TRBV6-1 with TRBJ2-3; the D gene remains uncertain. The CDR3 loop reads CASSVVGDTQYF. The base sequence is TGTGCCAGCAGCGTGGTGGGAGATACGCAGTATTTT.